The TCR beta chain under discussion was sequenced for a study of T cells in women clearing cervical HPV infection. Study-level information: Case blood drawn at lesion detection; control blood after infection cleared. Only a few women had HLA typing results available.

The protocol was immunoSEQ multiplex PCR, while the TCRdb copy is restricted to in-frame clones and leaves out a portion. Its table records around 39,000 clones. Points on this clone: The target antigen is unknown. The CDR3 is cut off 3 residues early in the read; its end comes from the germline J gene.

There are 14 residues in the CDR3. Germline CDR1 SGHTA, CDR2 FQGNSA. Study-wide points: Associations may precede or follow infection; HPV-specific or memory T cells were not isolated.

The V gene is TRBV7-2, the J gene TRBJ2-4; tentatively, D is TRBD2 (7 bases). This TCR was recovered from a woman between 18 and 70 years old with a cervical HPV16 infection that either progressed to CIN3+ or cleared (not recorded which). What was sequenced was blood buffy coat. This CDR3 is CALIGGGVVNGQYF. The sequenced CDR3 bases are TGTGCCCTAATTGGGGGGGGCGTGGTAAATGGT.